This TCR beta chain was obtained from a study of response to subunit inactivated influenza vaccine. This clonotype was seen at least ten times. TCRdb passed the RT-PCR reads through MiXCR, listing each CDR3 protein once. The table has around 580,000 distinct CDR3 sequences, 12% seen once. The germline V gene encodes CDR1 SGHAT and CDR2 FQNNGV. This CDR3 has 17 residues. V was cut by 4 bases and J by 2 bases, with 20 bases left in between. The sequence came from a man between 45 and 60 years old who received an inactivated influenza vaccine. The starting material was PBMCs from blood, obtained on the day of vaccination. This chain uses TRBV11-2 with TRBJ2-5; either TRBD1 or TRBD2 may fit D (5 bases each). The CDR3 bases are TGTGCCAGCAGCTACATGAGGCCGGGACCCCGACAAGAGACCCAGTACTTC. This gives the protein CASSYMRPGPRQETQYF.